These T cell receptor beta chains were read from a single sample in a study of control samples from healthy donors and cancer patients. Measured with immunoSEQ multiplex PCR; TCRdb has only the in-frame clones, and not every one. This table holds around 190,000 clones, more than 80% found once. Sequencing was carried out using blood. The receptors originated from a man aged 25-45 years in good health. The CDR3 runs from the conserved cysteine through the conserved F or W. The order of the fields is V gene, clone size, CDR3 protein. The listing skips clone size in some rows; elsewhere it reads once, few, many or a size class.

v_gene: TRBV7-2
abundance: .
CDR3aa: CASSGTGAKQPQHF

v_gene: TRBV6-2/TRBV6-3
abundance: .
CDR3aa: CASSSGQSEQYF

v_gene: TRBV28
abundance: .
CDR3aa: CASHTQDSINQPQHF

v_gene: TRBV29-1
abundance: .
CDR3aa: CSVGADEQFF

v_gene: TRBV28
abundance: .
CDR3aa: CASSYRGRNQPQHF

v_gene: TRBV5-6
abundance: .
CDR3aa: CASSLRGGIEAFF

v_gene: TRBV5-1
abundance: .
CDR3aa: CASSSSGPGGYTF

v_gene: TRBV18
abundance: once
CDR3aa: CASSPSTGTTAYNEQFF

v_gene: TRBV12-3/TRBV12-4
abundance: .
CDR3aa: CASSLAGRGEQFF

v_gene: TRBV4-2
abundance: .
CDR3aa: CASSQGDTNEQFF

v_gene: TRBV15
abundance: .
CDR3aa: CATSRRNSYEQYF

v_gene: TRBV10-3
abundance: .
CDR3aa: CAITQSRGQWDYGYTF

v_gene: TRBV3-1/TRBV3-2
abundance: once
CDR3aa: CASSQGLAGLADTQYF

v_gene: TRBV7-2
abundance: .
CDR3aa: CASSLNPGGMGGYTF

v_gene: TRBV7-8
abundance: once
CDR3aa: CASSLEGYNSPLHF

v_gene: TRBV3-1/TRBV3-2
abundance: .
CDR3aa: CASSLSGWSDTQYF

v_gene: TRBV4-1
abundance: .
CDR3aa: CASSQEGTGLSNQPQHF

v_gene: TRBV6-2/TRBV6-3
abundance: .
CDR3aa: CASTPPSGTSGRRIWGGELFF

v_gene: TRBV5-4
abundance: .
CDR3aa: CASSSKGTANEKLFF

v_gene: TRBV2
abundance: .
CDR3aa: CASSEEGGETQYF

v_gene: TRBV4-2
abundance: .
CDR3aa: CASSQGTSDNYGYTF

v_gene: TRBV7-8
abundance: .
CDR3aa: CASSLEEGAFDQPQHF

v_gene: TRBV7-2
abundance: .
CDR3aa: CASSLTSGGEQYF

v_gene: TRBV15
abundance: .
CDR3aa: CATSIMDSYEQYF

v_gene: TRBV3-1/TRBV3-2
abundance: .
CDR3aa: CASSPLRLASSYNEQFF

v_gene: TRBV9
abundance: .
CDR3aa: CASSPSPGLAWTDTQYF

v_gene: TRBV6-6
abundance: .
CDR3aa: CASSISGRYSDTQYF

v_gene: TRBV5-1
abundance: .
CDR3aa: CASSAVTAEAFF

v_gene: TRBV27
abundance: .
CDR3aa: CASSSPLQGRAFF

v_gene: TRBV9
abundance: .
CDR3aa: CASSALSKGALEVGNTIYF

v_gene: TRBV30
abundance: .
CDR3aa: CAWKGRGDTGNTIYF

v_gene: TRBV5-1
abundance: .
CDR3aa: CASSPDGDSNQPQHF

v_gene: TRBV7-5
abundance: .
CDR3aa: CARSRGEEETQYF

v_gene: TRBV27
abundance: .
CDR3aa: CASSLSWASGGFLNEKLFF

v_gene: TRBV25-1
abundance: .
CDR3aa: CASSEAGPRQTEQYF

v_gene: TRBV29-1
abundance: .
CDR3aa: CSGKEGAETQYF

v_gene: TRBV6-4
abundance: .
CDR3aa: CASSPDRAGANVLTF

v_gene: TRBV7-2
abundance: .
CDR3aa: CASSPDRGHQPQHF

v_gene: TRBV5-6
abundance: .
CDR3aa: CASSLSGTRNQPQHF

v_gene: TRBV7-2
abundance: .
CDR3aa: CASSETSGGAGTQYF

v_gene: TRBV19
abundance: .
CDR3aa: CASRIENEQFF